What follows are 23 T cell receptor beta chains derived from one specimen sequenced in a study of T cell responses to AZD1222 COVID-19 vaccine. The assay was immunoSEQ multiplex PCR, and TCRdb's table has in-frame clones only and misses some. The sample holds more than 140,000 clones; around 89% are singletons and the top ten take about 3%. This specimen was peripheral blood, taken on day 0 of AZD1222 vaccination. These receptors were taken from an adult in good health.

This clone occurred once. This chain joins TRBV7-9 and TRBJ1-2; no firm D call. Germline V gives CDR1 SEHNR, CDR2 FQNEAQ (reference sequence). The V gene lost 1 base and the J gene lost 4 bases, with 10 bases spanning the gap. The length of the CDR3 is 14 residues. CDR3 sequence: CASSLGAEIYGYTF. DNA of the CDR3: TGTGCCAGCAGCTTAGGGGCCGAGATCTATGGCTACACCTTC.

Concerning this clone itself: Relative to the germline gene, one junction end is altered; a read error may explain this. The chain joins TRBV15 to TRBJ2-7; 7 nucleotides line up with TRBD1. In germline, CDR1 is LNHNV, CDR2 YYDKDF (reference sequence). CDR3 length equals 15 residues. The CDR3 bases are TGTGCCACCAGCAGAGTCCCCGGACAGGTCGGAGAGCAGTATTTC. Translating it yields CATSRVPGQVGEQYF.

This clone showed up just once. This chain joins TRBV9 and TRBJ1-1; D is unresolved. Looked up from germline, CDR1 is SGDLS and CDR2 is YYNGEE. This CDR3 has 14 amino acids. Between the trimmed V and J ends, which lost 4 bases and 4 bases, there was a span of 14 bases. DNA of the CDR3: TGTGCCAGCAGCCCGCGGTGGTTGGGCACTGAAGCTTTCTTT. This sequence encodes CASSPRWLGTEAFF.

The J gene is TRBJ2-4, the V gene TRBV6-5; the D is unclear. The V end was cut by 7 bases, the J end by 11 bases, with 24 bases between. Germline V gene sequence: CDR1 MNHEY, CDR2 SVGAGI. This CDR3 is built from 15 residues. In nucleotides, the CDR3 is TGTGCCAGCACCAGAACCGCCGGAAAAGAAGGTCTTCAGTACTTC. Translated, it gives CASTRTAGKEGLQYF.

The V call is TRBV21-1, the J call TRBJ1-5. TRBV21-1 is marked as a pseudogene. The CDR3 length is 23 residues. The CDR3 sequence is CASSKDHGGRRFPGVHSNQPQHF. In nucleotides, the CDR3 is TGTGCCAGCAGCAAAGATCACGGCGGCAGGCGGTTCCCGGGGGTTCATAGCAATCAGCCCCAGCATTTT.

CDR3 coding DNA: TGCAGCGTTGGGTGGGGGAGCAATCAGCCCCAGCATTTT. Translated, it gives CSVGWGSNQPQHF. J is TRBJ1-5 and V is TRBV29-1; TRBD1 might be the D (5 bases). The germline V and J ends were trimmed by 4 bases and 1 base, with 8 bases remaining between them. CDR3 length: 13 residues. Germline lookup yields CDR1 SQVTM and CDR2 ANQGSEA.

Of note for this clone: The same CDR3 arises from other DNA sequences in this sample as well. This chain connects TRBV7-9 to TRBJ1-6; possibly TRBD1 for D (5 bases). Germline lookup yields CDR1 SEHNR and CDR2 FQNEAQ (reference sequence). This CDR3 region has 14 residues. Trimming removed 1 base from V and 9 bases from J, with 10 bases in between. The CDR3 protein is CASSLGGQGSPLHF. DNA for the CDR3: TGTGCCAGCAGCTTAGGTGGGCAGGGTTCACCCCTCCACTTT.

This clone occurred once. The chain recombines TRBV19 with TRBJ1-5; D is ambiguous. This CDR3 spans 11 amino acids. V shed 8 bases and J shed 5 bases, with 7 bases lying between them. The germline gives CDR1 LNHDA, CDR2 SQIVND (reference sequence). This CDR3 is CASGPYQPQHF. CDR3 nucleotides: TGTGCCAGTGGACCGTATCAGCCCCAGCATTTT. The full variable domain, its missing parts supplied by reference TRBV19 and TRBJ1-5, is DGGITQSPKYLFRKEGQNVTLSCEQNLNHDAMYWYRQDPGQGLRLIYYSQIVNDFQKGDIAEGYSVSREKKESFPLTVTSAQKNPTAFYLCASGPYQPQHFGDGTRLSIL.

The chain couples TRBV28 to TRBJ2-2, with 14 positions matching TRBD2. The J segment lost 1 base and the V segment lost 5 bases, leaving 3 bases of the junction unmatched. CDR1 and CDR2 (germline): MDHEN, SYDVKM. The CDR3 extends over 17 amino acids. CDR3 amino acids: CASSHGTSGRNTGELFF. The CDR3 DNA follows: TGTGCCAGCAGTCATGGGACTAGCGGGAGGAACACCGGGGAGCTGTTTTTT.

The genes are TRBV5-1 and TRBJ2-7; the D gene is possibly TRBD1 (6 bases). Trimming left V 1 base short and J 1 base short, with 24 bases between. The germline gives CDR1 SGHRS, CDR2 YFSETQ. The CDR3 covers 19 residues. The CDR3 DNA is TGCGCCAGCAGCTTGTCTATGTTCCGGGCTAGGGACAAATCCTACGAGCAGTACTTC. Translated: CASSLSMFRARDKSYEQYF.

This chain links TRBV11-2 with TRBJ1-4, with D unresolved. Germline V gene sequence: CDR1 SGHAT, CDR2 FQNNGV. Trimming stripped 1 base from V and 7 bases from J, with 10 bases between. The CDR3 is made up of 14 amino acids. Here the CDR3 reads CASSLGWGGEKLFF. CDR3 bases: TGTGCCAGCAGCTTAGGGTGGGGAGGTGAAAAACTGTTTTTT.

The chain is built from TRBV19 and TRBJ2-7, with D possibly TRBD1 on 5 matching bases. This CDR3 has 14 amino acids. From germline, CDR1 is LNHDA and CDR2 SQIVND (reference sequence). V was cut by 3 bases and J by 1 base, with 10 bases left in between. DNA for the CDR3: TGTGCCAGTAGTATCAGGGTTGGGTCCTACGAGCAGTACTTC. Its protein product is CASSIRVGSYEQYF.

V is TRBV6-5 and J is TRBJ2-7; the match to TRBD2 covers 10 bases. Trimming removed 7 bases from V and 6 bases from J; junction bases left unmatched: 9. CDR3 length: 14 residues. The V gene's germline CDR1 is MNHEY and CDR2 SVGAGI. The CDR3 region has the DNA TGTGCCAGCACCCCTAGCGGGAGCGGGGCCGAGCAGTACTTC. Amino acids: CASTPSGSGAEQYF.

The chain carries TRBV13 and TRBJ2-7, with 11 positions matching TRBD2. The CDR3 totals 21 residues. CDR1 and CDR2 from the germline V gene are PRHDT and FYEKMQ (reference sequence). With 4 bases clipped from V and 0 bases from J, the junction kept 20 bases outside the gene matches. The CDR3 DNA is TGTGCCAGCAGCTCAGGGACTAGCGGCGAAGGTCGGAAACTGAGCTCCTACGAGCAGTACTTC. It specifies CASSSGTSGEGRKLSSYEQYF.

The chain's CDR3 is CAWSVLGGNQPQHF. The CDR3 nucleotides read TGTGCCTGGAGTGTACTAGGAGGGAATCAGCCCCAGCATTTT. The V and J genes are TRBV30 and TRBJ1-5, with D uncertain. Trimming cost V 0 bases and J 4 bases, with 10 bases left between them. The CDR3 is 14 amino acids. Germline lookup yields CDR1 GTSNPN and CDR2 SVGIG (reference sequence).

The chain joins TRBV7-9 to TRBJ1-4; a weak D match, TRBD1 (5 bases). This CDR3 spans 14 amino acids. Trimming took 6 bases from V and 6 from J, leaving 14 bases between them. Germline values: CDR1 SEHNR, CDR2 FQNEAQ (reference sequence). The CDR3, as DNA: TGTGCCAGCAGTCCTTGGCAGGGCGATGAAAAACTGTTTTTT. It specifies CASSPWQGDEKLFF.

This chain uses TRBV4-1 with TRBJ1-2, with TRBD1 as a possible D gene (6 bases). V shed 0 bases and J shed 8 bases, with 7 bases lying between them. Looked up from germline, CDR1 is MGHRA and CDR2 is YSYEKL. The CDR3 is made up of 12 amino acids. The CDR3 region is CASSQEQGGYTF. For the CDR3, the DNA is TGCGCCAGCAGCCAAGAACAGGGCGGCTACACCTTC.

J is TRBJ1-1 and V is TRBV15; D might be TRBD1 (5 bases). Trimming took 2 bases from V and 5 from J, leaving 12 bases between them. This CDR3 is 14 amino acids long. Germline V gives CDR1 LNHNV, CDR2 YYDKDF (reference sequence). Here the CDR3 reads CATSRLQGITEAFF. As DNA, the CDR3 is TGTGCCACCAGCAGACTTCAGGGTATTACTGAAGCTTTCTTT.

In the case of this clone: Other DNA variants within this sample encode the same CDR3. The chain recombines TRBV13 with TRBJ2-5, with D tentatively TRBD1 (6 bases). Germline-derived CDR1 and CDR2 are PRHDT and FYEKMQ (reference sequence). CDR3 length: 13 residues. The V and J ends lost 5 bases and 1 base respectively, with 8 bases between them. CDR3 amino acids: CASSLDSQETQYF. The CDR3 nucleotides are TGTGCCAGCAGCCTGGACAGCCAAGAGACCCAGTACTTC.

The chain carries TRBV7-8 and TRBJ2-7, with D possibly TRBD2 on 5 matching bases. CDR3 length equals 21 residues. Per germline, CDR1 SGHVS and CDR2 FQNEAQ. The V end was cut by 1 base, the J end by 1 base, with 29 bases between. This chain's CDR3 is CASSLDHQDQRLTTRSYEQYF. The CDR3 DNA sequence: TGTGCCAGCAGCTTAGACCACCAGGACCAACGACTAACTACCAGATCCTACGAGCAGTACTTC.

V and J are TRBV7-9 and TRBJ1-4; D is ambiguous. The ends were cut back, 3 bases at V and 1 base at J, with 9 bases in the middle. This CDR3 has 15 residues. Germline values: CDR1 SEHNR, CDR2 FQNEAQ (reference sequence). This CDR3 is CASSFRSQTNEKLFF. In DNA, the CDR3 is TGTGCCAGCAGCTTTAGGAGTCAAACTAATGAAAAACTGTTTTTT.

The V and J genes are TRBV5-5 and TRBJ2-2; D remains ambiguous. V was shortened by 3 bases and J by 0 bases, with 15 bases between the two germline ends. This CDR3 contains 17 residues. Germline assignment: CDR1 SGHKS and CDR2 YYEKEE (reference sequence). Here the CDR3 DNA reads TGTGCCAGCAGCTCGGACGGCTCCCAGACGAACACCGGGGAGCTGTTTTTT. It codes for CASSSDGSQTNTGELFF. Variable domain in full (rest from reference TRBV5-5 and TRBJ2-2): DAGVTQSPTHLIKTRGQQVTLRCSPISGHKSVSWYQQVLGQGPQFIFQYYEKEERGRGNFPDRFSARQFPNYSSELNVNALLLGDSALYLCASSSDGSQTNTGELFFGEGSRLTVL.

The CDR3 DNA is TGTGCCAGCAGTGAAGCCTTGCGGGGAAACTATGGCTACACCTTC. Protein sequence: CASSEALRGNYGYTF. The rearrangement links TRBV6-1 to TRBJ1-2; D remains unclear. Trimming stripped 0 bases from V and 2 bases from J, with 10 bases between. This CDR3 contains 15 residues. Germline V gene data show CDR1 as MNHNS and CDR2 as SASEGT.